Below, 20 T cell receptor beta chains from the same sample are listed, as sequenced in a study of blood T cell repertoires in COVID-19. Profiled with immunoSEQ multiplex PCR; TCRdb holds only in-frame clones, not every one. The table lists fewer than 200,000 clones, approximately 83% of them singletons, with 1.5% in the top ten. The sequenced material came from peripheral blood. These receptors were collected from a human donor in a cohort sampled during active COVID-19.

Only a few counts were recorded for this clone. The chain couples TRBV4-1 to TRBJ2-1; 8 bases are a match to TRBD2. Germline V gene sequence: CDR1 MGHRA, CDR2 YSYEKL. This CDR3 has 14 residues. J lost 9 bases, V lost 3 bases, and 7 bases had no gene match. For the CDR3, the DNA is TGCGCCAGCAGCCAGGGGACTAGTTACGGTGAGCAGTTCTTC. Its protein product is CASSQGTSYGEQFF.

V gene TRBV4-2 combines with J gene TRBJ2-7; a weak D match, TRBD1 (6 bases). Germline values: CDR1 LGHNA, CDR2 YNFKEQ. The CDR3 is 16 amino acids. V shed 0 bases and J shed 4 bases, with 16 bases lying between them. The CDR3 sequence: CASSQDMGRGWYEQYF. The CDR3 DNA reads TGTGCCAGCAGCCAAGATATGGGTAGGGGGTGGTACGAGCAGTACTTC.

The chain couples TRBV6-6 to TRBJ2-5; D perhaps matches TRBD2 (8 bases). V lost 6 bases and J 4 bases, leaving 18 bases between the germline ends. This CDR3 has 15 residues. The V gene's germline CDR1 is MNHNY and CDR2 SVGAGI (reference sequence). CDR3 coding DNA: TGTGCCAGCAGAACCCCGGGAGGGGGCAGAGAGACCCAGTACTTC. The encoded protein is CASRTPGGGRETQYF.

The chain recombines TRBV6-6 with TRBJ2-7; 7 positions agree with TRBD1. J gave up 6 bases and V 2 bases, and 10 bases lay outside the gene matches. The CDR3 extends over 15 amino acids. Germline CDR1 and CDR2: MNHNY and SVGAGI (reference sequence). The CDR3 DNA is TGTGCCAGCAGTTACCCCGAGACAGGGACCCCCGAGCAGTACTTC. This gives the protein CASSYPETGTPEQYF.

This clone is a singleton in its sample. This chain links TRBV5-6 with TRBJ2-1; TRBD2 might be the D (5 bases). This CDR3 has 15 amino acids. V was pared by 4 bases and J by 1 base, with 12 bases between. Germline V lookup: CDR1 SGHDT, CDR2 YYEEEE. The CDR3 DNA follows: TGTGCCAGCAGCCGGACTCCGAATTCCTACAATGAGCAGTTCTTC. It translates to CASSRTPNSYNEQFF.

The rearrangement joins TRBV7-2 to TRBJ1-1; a possible D gene is TRBD1 (5 bases). V was pared by 0 bases and J by 3 bases, with 11 bases between. This CDR3 contains 15 residues. Germline loops: CDR1 SGHTA, CDR2 FQGNSA. CDR3 in amino acids: CASSLAPGRDTEAFF. Here the CDR3 DNA reads TGTGCCAGCAGCTTAGCCCCGGGCAGGGACACTGAAGCTTTCTTT.

The CDR3 here is CASSQVSNAGNTIYF. The DNA for the CDR3 is TGCGCCAGCAGCCAAGTTAGTAATGCTGGAAACACCATATATTTT. The chain is built from TRBV4-3 and TRBJ1-3, with D unresolved. The germline gives CDR1 LGHNA, CDR2 YSLEER. The length of the CDR3 is 15 residues. V was clipped by 1 base and J by 2 bases, with 9 bases between them.

The V gene is TRBV3-1 (or the pseudogene TRBV3-2), the J gene TRBJ2-2; D is ambiguous. The V end lost 4 bases, the J end lost 5 bases, and 5 bases lay between the germline ends. Per germline, CDR1 LGHDT and CDR2 YNNKEL (reference sequence). The CDR3 has 12 amino acids. For the CDR3, the DNA is TGTGCCAGCAGCCCAGGTACCGGGGAGCTGTTTTTT. Its protein product is CASSPGTGELFF.

The sample holds a few counts of this clone. The rearrangement links TRBV6-5 to TRBJ1-5; D not resolved. Germline-derived CDR1 and CDR2 are MNHEY and SVGAGI. V was cut by 6 bases and J by 3 bases, with 9 bases left in between. The CDR3 has 13 residues. The DNA of the CDR3 is TGTGCCAGCAGACTACAAGCCAATCAGCCCCAGCATTTT. Translated, it gives CASRLQANQPQHF.

The chain couples TRBV5-4 to TRBJ1-2, with D perhaps TRBD1 (5 bases). This CDR3 comprises 14 residues. The germline V gene encodes CDR1 SGHNT and CDR2 YYREEE (reference sequence). Between the trimmed V and J ends, which lost 4 bases and 2 bases, there was a span of 12 bases. The CDR3 spells CASSPGGSNYGYTF. CDR3 sequence (DNA): TGTGCCAGCAGCCCGGGGGGTTCGAACTATGGCTACACCTTC.

The genes are TRBV12-3 or TRBV12-4 and TRBJ2-7, with D tentatively TRBD2 (6 bases). The CDR3 runs 13 residues. V gave up 3 bases and J gave up 4 bases, with 10 bases separating them. CDR3 DNA sequence: TGTGCCAGCAGTTTGATGGCGGGGTACGAGCAGTACTTC. It codes for CASSLMAGYEQYF.

The V gene is TRBV2, the J gene TRBJ1-5; D possibly corresponds to TRBD1 (5 bases). V lost 4 bases to trimming and J lost 3 bases, with 13 bases between them. Germline V CDR1 and CDR2: SNHLY, FYNNEI. The CDR3 covers 15 residues. CDR3 bases: TGTGCCAGCAGTGGCAGGGAAGGGAACAATCAGCCCCAGCATTTT. Protein sequence: CASSGREGNNQPQHF.

V and J are TRBV10-2 and TRBJ2-7; weak D call: TRBD2 (6 bases). V was trimmed by 2 bases and J by 3 bases, leaving 14 bases between them. This CDR3 is 15 amino acids long. CDR1 is WSHSY and CDR2 is SAAADI in the germline V gene. The DNA of the CDR3 is TGCGCCAGCAGTGAGCCTACCCGACTAGTCTACGAGCAGTACTTC. This encodes CASSEPTRLVYEQYF.

The DNA of the CDR3 is TGTGCCAGCAGCTTAGAGGGAGTGGGGGATACGCAGTATTTT. Encoded protein: CASSLEGVGDTQYF. V usage is TRBV11-3 and J usage is TRBJ2-3; possible D gene TRBD2, 5 bases. The germline V gene has CDR1 SGHNT and CDR2 YENEEA. The CDR3 is 14 amino acids. With 0 bases removed from V and 6 bases from J, the gap between germline ends came to 10 bases.

V usage is TRBV4-2 and J usage is TRBJ2-5, with TRBD2 matching over 8 bases. Per the germline V gene, CDR1 is LGHNA and CDR2 is YNFKEQ. V lost 0 bases and J lost 4; bases outside the gene matches: 4. The CDR3 spans 15 residues. CDR3 sequence: CASSQDGTRAETQYF. CDR3 in DNA: TGTGCCAGCAGCCAAGATGGGACTAGGGCAGAGACCCAGTACTTC.

V usage is TRBV7-9 and J usage is TRBJ2-3; 8 nucleotides align to TRBD2. The CDR3 has 14 residues. J lost 5 bases, V lost 4 bases, and 5 bases had no gene match. Germline CDR1 SEHNR, CDR2 FQNEAQ (reference sequence). CDR3 region: CASSSGLDGDTQYF. The CDR3 DNA is TGTGCCAGCAGCTCGGGACTAGATGGAGATACGCAGTATTTT. The whole variable domain, filled in from reference TRBV7-9 and TRBJ2-3, reads DTGVSQNPRHKITKRGQNVTFRCDPISEHNRLYWYRQTLGQGPEFLTYFQNEAQLEKSRLLSDRFSAERPKGSFSTLEIQRTEQGDSAMYLCASSSGLDGDTQYFGPGTRLTVL.

This clone was recorded a few times. The chain carries TRBV7-9 and TRBJ2-7, with 10 nucleotides matching TRBD1. The germline V gene encodes CDR1 SEHNR and CDR2 FQNEAQ (reference sequence). Trimming cost V 6 bases and J 2 bases; bases outside gene matches: 4. CDR3 length: 14 residues. In nucleotides, the CDR3 is TGTGCCAGCAGTACGGGACAGGGGACCTACGAGCAGTACTTC. This sequence encodes CASSTGQGTYEQYF.

The gene calls are TRBV3-1 (or the pseudogene TRBV3-2) and TRBJ2-4; a weak D match, TRBD2 (7 bases). CDR1 is LGHDT, CDR2 YNNKEL, per germline (reference sequence). Trimming pared 1 base from V and 3 bases from J, leaving 16 bases between. The CDR3 is 17 amino acids. The CDR3 nucleotides are TGTGCCAGCAGCCAAGTGTCTCGGGGGGCCGACAAAAACATTCAGTACTTC. Protein product: CASSQVSRGADKNIQYF.

The genes are TRBV6-5 and TRBJ1-2; TRBD1 matches at 7 bases. The V gene end was trimmed by 6 bases and the J gene end by 1 base; junction bases not matched to a gene: 5. Germline V CDR1 and CDR2: MNHEY, SVGAGI. The CDR3 sequence is 14 residues long. CDR3 bases: TGTGCCAGCAGCCTCGGGACAGTTAACTATGGCTACACCTTC. As protein: CASSLGTVNYGYTF.

The gene calls are TRBV11-3 and TRBJ1-2, with D perhaps TRBD1 (5 bases). The germline V gene encodes CDR1 SGHNT and CDR2 YENEEA. The CDR3 is 13 amino acids. The V and J ends lost 5 bases and 6 bases respectively, with 13 bases between them. The DNA for the CDR3 is TGTGCCAGCAGCCCCGGGCAGGGAAATGGCTACACCTTC. It codes for CASSPGQGNGYTF. The full variable domain, its missing parts supplied by reference TRBV11-3 and TRBJ1-2, is EAGVVQSPRYKIIEKKQPVAFWCNPISGHNTLYWYLQNLGQGPELLIRYENEEAVDDSQLPKDRFSAERLKGVDSTLKIQPAELGDSAVYLCASSPGQGNGYTFGSGTRLTVV.